This T cell receptor (beta chain) was identified in a study of blood T cell repertoires in COVID-19 (dated by TCRdb to between 2020 and 2021). In terms of the full investigation: The collaborator samples originated in the United States, Italy and Spain and spanned the acute and convalescent phases of COVID-19. Where available, HLA class I and class II types were obtained from metadata supplied by the sample provider rather than from assay-based typing. The prospective study material was composed of cDNA or gDNA derived from T cells, B-cell-depleted T cells, or PBMCs. Samples were obtained from the ongoing ImmuneRACE study (first 160 participants) and from 1,254 subjects provided by 6 global collaborators. Nearly every sample came with metadata listing a de-identified subject ID, COVID-19 status, age in years and sex. The repertoires were released in a freely available public database meant as a resource for research on the immune response to SARS-CoV-2. The dataset comprised deeply sampled blood TCRbeta repertoires from subjects exposed to, actively infected with, or recovered from COVID-19. Study-wide findings and limitations: Clinical and demographic metadata were provided uncurated, with the amount varying by source and participant.

Each collaborating institution followed its own protocols to collect whole blood in K2EDTA tubes. Collaborator samples were shipped for TCRbeta analysis as frozen whole blood, isolated PBMCs, or DNA extracted from either sample type. The count of this clone is one. Its antigen is still unknown. No base quality information exists; no much larger clone differs at one position. The immunoSEQ Assay, a bias-controlled multiplex PCR, was used to amplify TCRbeta CDR3 regions from genomic DNA. Regarding the original processing steps: Within the assay, amplification of reference gene primers was used to estimate how many nucleated cells each sample contained. To quantify the absolute abundance of each unique TCRbeta CDR3 rearrangement, sequence reads were collapsed and filtered. For each sample, productive Simpson clonality was calculated as the square root of Simpson's diversity index across productive rearrangements. TCRdb's version of the immuneACCESS table is confined to in-frame rearrangements and falls short of the full clone set. An unresolved V gene accounts for under half of the shortfall where checked; the remainder is of unknown origin. That table is the source of V, J and clone size, and D and trimming were worked out from the DNA. Present in this sample are around 140,000 clones, about 82% of which were seen just once. Under 6% of the sample is taken by the ten largest.

The sample was peripheral blood. The TCR was taken from a woman of 80 years or more with active or convalescent COVID-19.

Here is the DNA: TGTGCCACCAGCAGAGACTCCCTGAACACTGAAGCTTTCTTT. Translation gives CATSRDSLNTEAFF. This chain joins TRBV15 to TRBJ1-1, with the D segment identity uncertain. V and J are truncated by 0 bases and 0 bases respectively, leaving an intervening sequence of 5 bases. The CDR3 starts with the cysteine, ends with the phenylalanine, and has 14 residues. Just the 42-base CDR3 DNA is kept, in frame starting at base 1. CDR1 and CDR2 (LNHNV, YYDKDF) derive from the germline V gene (reference sequence).